This T cell receptor (beta chain) was captured in a study of T cell responses to AZD1222 COVID-19 vaccine. Whole-study results and caveats: Repertoire sampling happened only post peak T cell response. Variant regions that are unmutated are reportedly the target of nearly half of spike-specific TCRs. Seropositive status at baseline applied to only 6 or 7 AZD1222 recipients. Donors were chiefly white British, with a greater number of females, and clonal diversity was perhaps underestimated.

This clone was found a few times. The antigen is not known. Some clones are missing from TCRdb's copy, which holds only in-frame ones; the method was immunoSEQ multiplex PCR. The sample includes some 69,000 clones, 80% of them seen just once. This CDR3 region has 13 residues. Germline CDR1 MDHEN, CDR2 SYDVKM. Trimming at V came to 3 bases and at J to 5 bases, leaving 3 bases not matched to a gene. This receptor was taken from an adult who received the AZD1222 COVID-19 vaccine. J is TRBJ2-5 and V is TRBV28, with TRBD1 matching 7 bases. The specimen comprised peripheral blood, sampled 28 days after the second AZD1222 dose. The CDR3 nucleotides read TGTGCCAGCAGTTTCGGGACAGTGGAGACCCAGTACTTC. Translation gives CASSFGTVETQYF.